These T cell receptor beta chains were read from a single sample in a study of neurological immune-mediated disorders. TCRdb re-called the 5' RACE reads through MiXCR, storing one row per CDR3 protein. The sample lists more than 30,000 distinct CDR3 sequences, about an eighth occurring once. Sequenced: CD4+ T cells from blood. The source is a female donor with HTLV-1-associated myelopathy (HAM/TSP). Each CDR3 is given with its conserved first and last residue. D genes are given only for firm matches. The size entry is marked missing in some rows and otherwise reads once, few, many or a size class.

J gene,clone size,V gene,D gene,CDR3 protein,CDR3 DNA
TRBJ2-3,many,TRBV12-3/TRBV12-4,TRBD2,CASRRGGGRRLTDTQYF,TGTGCCAGCAGGCGCGGGGGGGGGCGCCGACTCACAGATACGCAGTATTTT
TRBJ2-7,-,TRBV19,TRBD1,CASSMRTGPLEQYF,TGTGCCAGTAGTATGAGGACAGGGCCTCTCGAGCAGTACTTC
TRBJ1-1,many,TRBV6-2/TRBV6-3,-,CASRTDHRAANTEAFF,TGTGCCAGCAGAACCGATCACAGGGCCGCGAACACTGAAGCTTTCTTT
TRBJ2-2,-,TRBV7-9,-,CANCQHTGELFF,TGTGCCAACTGTCAGCATACCGGGGAGCTGTTTTTT
TRBJ2-7,many,TRBV7-2,-,CASSTRRGPYEQYF,TGTGCCAGCAGTACCAGGAGGGGACCCTACGAGCAGTACTTC
TRBJ2-3,-,TRBV5-1,-,CARTDTQYF,TGCGCCCGCACAGATACGCAGTATTTT
TRBJ1-6,many,TRBV20-1,TRBD1,CSARKGAGNSPLHF,TGCAGTGCTAGGAAGGGGGCCGGTAATTCACCCCTCCACTTT
TRBJ2-3,once,TRBV4-2,TRBD2,CASGLGAGLTPGDTQYF,TGTGCCAGCGGCCTCGGAGCGGGACTCACTCCGGGAGATACGCAGTATTTT
TRBJ2-3,many,TRBV20-1,TRBD1,CSAKGQGVDTQYF,TGCAGTGCTAAAGGACAGGGGGTAGATACGCAGTATTTT
TRBJ2-1,medium-sized,TRBV7-6,-,CASSLEGEQFF,TGTGCCAGCAGCTTGGAGGGTGAGCAGTTCTTC
TRBJ2-5,many,TRBV10-3,-,CAISEELATKKETQYF,TGTGCCATCAGTGAGGAGCTAGCAACTAAGAAAGAGACCCAGTACTTC
TRBJ2-2,-,TRBV7-2,-,CASSPWGSGELFF,TGTGCCAGCAGCCCCTGGGGTAGCGGGGAGCTGTTTTTT
TRBJ2-1,many,TRBV24-1,-,CATSHIDNEQFF,TGTGCCACCAGTCACATTGACAATGAGCAGTTCTTC
TRBJ2-1,many,TRBV6-6,-,CASSYRRGDNEQFF,TGTGCCAGCAGTTACAGGCGGGGCGACAATGAGCAGTTCTTC
TRBJ1-1,-,TRBV15,TRBD1,CATSRGQGGRNEAFF,TGTGCCACCAGCAGAGGACAGGGGGGAAGGAATGAAGCTTTCTTT
TRBJ2-5,-,TRBV7-8,TRBD2,CASRSGTSGRQETQYF,TGTGCCAGCAGATCCGGGACTAGCGGTCGGCAAGAGACCCAGTACTTC
TRBJ2-2,-,TRBV2,-,CVTRGRQNTGELFF,TGTGTCACCAGGGGACGGCAGAACACCGGGGAGCTGTTTTTT
TRBJ2-7,many,TRBV9,-,CASSVGPGANYEQYF,TGTGCCAGCAGCGTAGGTCCGGGGGCCAACTACGAGCAGTACTTC
TRBJ1-2,many,TRBV3-1,-,CASSQGAGGYTF,TGTGCCAGCAGCCAGGGGGCAGGCGGCTACACCTTC
TRBJ2-5,-,TRBV20-1,-,CSASLPQGTETQYF,TGCAGTGCCAGCCTCCCGCAGGGCACCGAGACCCAGTACTTC
TRBJ2-5,few,TRBV19,-,CASSIEVSETQYF,TGTGCCAGTAGTATAGAAGTTAGTGAGACCCAGTACTTC
TRBJ2-5,many,TRBV9,-,CASSERTASTQYF,TGTGCCAGCAGCGAACGGACTGCTTCGACCCAGTACTTC
TRBJ2-1,many,TRBV20-1,-,CSGDDRATYNEQFF,TGCAGTGGTGATGACCGCGCGACCTACAATGAGCAGTTCTTC
TRBJ1-2,many,TRBV20-1,-,CSASQTVNYGYTF,TGCAGTGCCTCCCAGACAGTTAACTATGGCTACACCTTC
TRBJ1-4,few,TRBV5-1,-,CASRPQGPNEKLFF,TGCGCCAGCAGGCCTCAGGGTCCTAATGAAAAACTGTTTTTT
TRBJ2-5,many,TRBV18,-,CASSPRHIQGQETQYF,TGTGCCAGCTCACCAAGACATATTCAGGGGCAAGAGACCCAGTACTTC